Given below is one T cell receptor (beta chain) in context. Trimming stripped 1 base from V and 4 bases from J, with 13 bases between. The V gene's germline CDR1 is SGHTA and CDR2 FQGNSA. This CDR3 spans 15 amino acids. 5'RACE template switching added a universal primer site and UMIs to TCR cDNA. MiXCR, run by TCRdb on the 5' RACE reads, gives a single entry per CDR3 protein. The sample has roughly 340,000 distinct CDR3 sequences; roughly 4% are singletons. The record originates from a study of T cells after yellow fever vaccination. Sample: PBMCs, taken 5 days after the yellow fever booster vaccination. The chain combines TRBV7-2 with TRBJ1-2; possible D gene TRBD1, 5 bases. The receptor was isolated from a man aged 18 to 29 who received the YFV17D yellow fever vaccine. The CDR3 region has the DNA TGTGCCAGCAGCTTAGAACGACAGACCAGCTATGGCTACACCTTC. This encodes CASSLERQTSYGYTF. Combining the CDR3 with reference TRBV7-2 and TRBJ1-2 gives the whole variable domain GAGVSQSPSNKVTEKGKDVELRCDPISGHTALYWYRQSLGQGLEFLIYFQGNSAPDKSGLPSDRFSAERTGGSVSTLTIQRTQQEDSAVYLCASSLERQTSYGYTFGSGTRLTVV.